This TCR beta chain was captured by sequencing in a study of blood T cell repertoires in COVID-19. Germline values: CDR1 MNHEY, CDR2 SVGAGI. This CDR3 has 12 amino acids. This clone was found once. The junction differs from germline at one of its ends, possibly a read error. Method: immunoSEQ multiplex PCR; TCRdb's copy keeps in-frame clones and lacks some. This table holds 250,000 to 350,000 clones, roughly 87% found once. The study drew participants aged roughly 18 to 95 years from some 23 US areas. This chain joins TRBV6-5 and TRBJ2-5; a possible D gene is TRBD2 (6 bases). The sequencing input was PBMCs or T cells enriched from blood (not recorded which). The TCR was taken from a woman in her thirties who had recovered from COVID-19. The CDR3 DNA sequence: TGTGCCAGCAGTTACTCGACTAGGGAACGCCACTTC. It translates to CASSYSTRERHF.